These T cell receptor beta chains were read from a single sample in a study of metastatic and nonmetastatic thyroid tumors. TCRdb used MiXCR to call clones anew from the PCR reads. The table lists 84,000 or so clones, approximately 9% of them singletons, with around 9.2% in the top ten. Material: blood. The origin of the receptors is a female donor with papillary thyroid cancer or a benign thyroid nodule (not recorded which). Some clones in this sample may be carry-over from other donors' samples. Each CDR3 is given with its conserved first and last residue. A D gene is named only where the DNA matches it firmly.

d_call	v_call	cdr3_length	j_call	cdr3_aa
.	TRBV27	13	TRBJ2-3	CASRGALTDTQYF
.	TRBV20-1	15	TRBJ1-5	CSASRGVGGNQPQHF
TRBD1	TRBV24-1	15	TRBJ2-3	CATSEGTGSTDTQYF
.	TRBV9	14	TRBJ2-3	CASGRQGGTDTQYF
TRBD1	TRBV24-1	15	TRBJ2-7	CATSDPGTGGYEQYF
.	TRBV20-1	15	TRBJ2-2	CSAFSSGRNTGELFF
.	TRBV19	14	TRBJ1-5	CASSTDGPYQPQHF
.	TRBV20-1	12	TRBJ2-3	CSARPGADTQYF
.	TRBV30	16	TRBJ1-3	CAWSAGTSTSGNTIYF
TRBD1	TRBV7-2	13	TRBJ1-2	CASHRAGGNGYTF
.	TRBV20-1	10	TRBJ1-2	CSATVYGYTF
TRBD1	TRBV4-2	17	TRBJ1-6	CASSQDKGQGSNSPLHF
.	TRBV4-1	15	TRBJ2-2	CATENGSSNTGELFF
.	TRBV7-7	13	TRBJ1-1	CASSPGPNTEAFF
TRBD2	TRBV5-1	17	TRBJ2-3	CASSLLAGGTLTDTQYF
TRBD2	TRBV7-6	16	TRBJ2-5	CASSLASSGAQETQYF